This is a list of T cell receptor beta chains from one sample in a study of T cell responses to AZD1222 COVID-19 vaccine. Profiled with immunoSEQ multiplex PCR; TCRdb holds only in-frame clones, not every one. The sample lists 110,000 or so clones, about 89% occurring once. Sample: peripheral blood, taken 28 days after the second AZD1222 dose. The receptors originated from an adult who received the AZD1222 COVID-19 vaccine. The CDR3 runs from the conserved cysteine through the conserved F or W.

>TRBV30
CAWIRDFYNSPLHF
>TRBV29-1
CSVALQGAYYEQYF
>TRBV28
CASTLYSNQPQHF
>TRBV11-1
CASGSTGAYNEQFF
>TRBV9
CASSPGGGYNSPLHF
>TRBV11-3
CASSPGGAGNTIYF
>TRBV18
CASSPKQGADQPQHF
>TRBV6-5
CASNRSGYDSPLHF
>TRBV28
CASSRWTGAGNQPQHF
>TRBV25-1
CASSESGVRATEAFF
>TRBV7-2
CASSLGGLSSYEQYF
>TRBV18
CASSPGRSSYNEQFF
>TRBV6-6
CASSRTGGGYGTNEKLFF
>TRBV7-2
CASSGQWGETQYF
>TRBV30
CAWSVASNEKLFF
>TRBV29-1
CSAQGKVDIQYF
>TRBV14
CASSQELGSTGELFF
>TRBV5-4
CASSTLDRGRASGNTIYF
>TRBV30
CAWSVHSNTEAFF
>TRBV6-4
CASSASGGAETQYF
>TRBV5-1
CASSLFSPGRGAGELFF
>TRBV6-5
CASERGSRDTEAFF
>TRBV27
CASSFRVATNEKLFF
>TRBV29-1
CSARDLRNEKLFF
>TRBV4-2
CASSHQGQPPGPQHF
>TRBV5-1
CASSLARTSGGNEQFF
>TRBV6-1
CASSEARDSNQPQHF
>TRBV11-3
CASSFLAGWTGQETQYF
>TRBV19
CASSLLETRGVGYTF
>TRBV29-1
CSVLQGAGQPQHF
>TRBV18
CASSRSQGYEQYF
>TRBV5-6
CASSHGQGASEQYF
>TRBV3-1/TRBV3-2
CASSIGLAGGLETQYF
>TRBV6-5
CACTGGGESSYEQYF
>TRBV11-3
CASSPLAGGSYEQYF
>TRBV7-9
CASSSPAGNSPLHF
>TRBV7-3
CASSSSGSFLETQYF
>TRBV12-3/TRBV12-4
CASSLTTYEQYF